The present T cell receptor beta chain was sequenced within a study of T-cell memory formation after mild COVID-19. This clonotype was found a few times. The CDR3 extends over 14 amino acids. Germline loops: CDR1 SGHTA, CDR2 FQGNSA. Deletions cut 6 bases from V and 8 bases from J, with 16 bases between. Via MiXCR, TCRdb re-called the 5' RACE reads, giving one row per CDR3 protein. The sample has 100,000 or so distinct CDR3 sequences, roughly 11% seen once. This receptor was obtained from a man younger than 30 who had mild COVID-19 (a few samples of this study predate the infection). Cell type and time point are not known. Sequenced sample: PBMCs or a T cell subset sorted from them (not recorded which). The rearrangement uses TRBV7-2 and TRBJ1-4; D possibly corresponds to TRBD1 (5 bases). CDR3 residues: CASSTGTLGEKLFF. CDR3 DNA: TGTGCCAGCAGTACCGGGACCTTGGGGGAAAAACTGTTTTTT. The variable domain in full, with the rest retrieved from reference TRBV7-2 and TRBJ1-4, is GAGVSQSPSNKVTEKGKDVELRCDPISGHTALYWYRQSLGQGLEFLIYFQGNSAPDKSGLPSDRFSAERTGGSVSTLTIQRTQQEDSAVYLCASSTGTLGEKLFFGSGTQLSVL.